The 3 T cell receptor beta chains below all came from one sample that was sequenced in a study of graft-versus-host responses after intestinal transplantation (dated by TCRdb to the early 2020s). The time point label of this sample denotes: cells obtained before transplantation from donor or recipient. These TCRs are of unknown antigen specificity. The protocol used for the library was the immunoSEQ multiplex PCR assay. TCRdb obtained this table from immuneACCESS and retained in-frame rearrangements with V and J assigned. These tables miss some clones; where compared with another copy, unresolved V genes account for less than half of the shortfall, and the remainder is unexplained. This sample is represented by about 97,000 clones; less than 95% of them were singletons. The ten most abundant clones make up about 0.07% of the sample. Sample: unstimulated CD8+ T cells sorted from spleen or lymph node cells, taken before transplant. The receptors were gathered from a human donor who was the organ donor for an intestinal transplant.

The V gene is TRBV4-1, the J gene TRBJ2-5; D perhaps matches TRBD1 (5 bases). The J call may be faulty, since TRBJ2-7 better matches the DNA end. The CDR3 is made up of 15 amino acids. Germline V gene sequence: CDR1 MGHRA, CDR2 YSYEKL. CDR3 loop: CASSQDPAGRHEQYF. The CDR3 region has the DNA TGCGCCAGCAGCCAAGATCCGGCAGGGCGTCACGAGCAGTACTTC.

This clone has only one observation. This chain uses TRBV19 with TRBJ2-7, with 8 bases aligning to TRBD2. The CDR3 spans 15 residues. With V trimmed by 3 bases and J by 4 bases, 8 bases remained unmatched. Per the germline V gene, CDR1 is LNHDA and CDR2 is SQIVND (reference sequence). CDR3 region: CASSINFGGAYEQYF. DNA of the CDR3: TGTGCCAGTAGTATTAACTTCGGGGGGGCGTACGAGCAGTACTTC.

This chain connects TRBV5-1 to TRBJ2-1; 14 nucleotides agree with TRBD2. Unmatched junction bases numbered 15, after V lost 1 base and J lost 9 bases. The CDR3 contains 19 residues. Germline-derived CDR1 and CDR2 are SGHRS and YFSETQ. Here the CDR3 DNA reads TGCGCCAGCAGCTTGTTCGGACTAGCGGGAGGAAACGGCAGGTCTGAGCAGTTCTTC. The encoded protein is CASSLFGLAGGNGRSEQFF. The variable domain in full, completed from reference TRBV5-1 and TRBJ2-1, reads KAGVTQTPRYLIKTRGQQVTLSCSPISGHRSVSWYQQTPGQGLQFLFEYFSETQRNKGNFPGRFSGRQFSNSRSEMNVSTLELGDSALYLCASSLFGLAGGNGRSEQFFGPGTRLTVL.